Reported below is one TCR beta chain. TCRdb's table, derived via immunoSEQ multiplex PCR, lists solely in-frame clones and lacks some. Among 140,000 to 150,000 clones, 84% were seen once, and the ten largest hold around 4.8%. The data were taken from a study of blood T cell repertoires in COVID-19. Trimming cost V 5 bases and J 10 bases, with 14 bases left between them. There are 13 residues in the CDR3. Germline V CDR1 and CDR2: LNHDA, SQIVND (reference sequence). V and J are TRBV19 and TRBJ1-4, with D uncertain. Sequenced material: peripheral blood. This clonotype was obtained from a human donor in a cohort sampled during active COVID-19. As DNA, the CDR3 is TGTGCCAGTAGTCACGTCGGAAGCGGAAAACTGTTTTTT. Translated: CASSHVGSGKLFF.